This paragraph covers one T cell receptor (beta chain) sequence. CDR1 is MNHNS, CDR2 SASEGT, per germline. This CDR3 comprises 17 residues. Trimming shortened V by 2 bases and J by 0 bases, and 14 bases separated the two germline ends. The data were produced by immunoSEQ multiplex PCR, yet TCRdb's version contains in-frame clones alone and is incomplete. The sample has roughly 68,000 clones, around 90% seen once. The data originate from a study of T cell changes during pregnancy in multiple sclerosis. The chain recombines TRBV6-1 with TRBJ1-5; D is possibly TRBD1 (6 bases). The starting material was peripheral blood, obtained in the second trimester of pregnancy. This clonotype was sampled from a female donor in good health, enrolled as a control in a pregnancy study. This CDR3 is CASSERGGQHSNQPQHF. The CDR3 bases are TGTGCCAGCAGTGAAAGGGGGGGGCAGCATAGCAATCAGCCCCAGCATTTT.